The rows below give T cell receptor beta chains drawn from one sample of a study of T cells expressing NK-cell markers. TCRdb re-called the 5' RACE reads; every CDR3 protein appears as one record, without DNA. This repertoire includes 300,000 to 500,000 distinct CDR3 sequences. Specimen: blood T cells: a sorted CD56 or NKG2C T cell subset, CD4+ or CD8+ T cells, or bulk PBMC T cells (not recorded which). These TCRs come from a woman between 50 and 59 years old in good health. Both conserved end residues are part of each CDR3.

v_gene: TRBV5-1
j_gene: TRBJ2-3
CDR3aa: CASSKTVILTDTQYF

v_gene: TRBV27
j_gene: TRBJ2-1
CDR3aa: CASSPGLDNEQFF

v_gene: TRBV3-1
j_gene: TRBJ1-2
CDR3aa: CASSQEEGGSTF

v_gene: TRBV12-3/TRBV12-4
j_gene: TRBJ2-1
CDR3aa: CASSLALLGGSYNEQFF

v_gene: TRBV5-1
j_gene: TRBJ2-1
CDR3aa: CASSLLAGGPSYNEQFF

v_gene: TRBV6-1
j_gene: TRBJ1-1
CDR3aa: CASSEPYGANHDAFF

v_gene: TRBV7-3
j_gene: TRBJ2-2
CDR3aa: CASTPETNTGELFF

v_gene: TRBV28
j_gene: TRBJ2-2
CDR3aa: CASSRTRIPTGELFF

v_gene: TRBV5-1
j_gene: TRBJ2-5
CDR3aa: CASSWGLGRETQYF

v_gene: TRBV24-1
j_gene: TRBJ2-1
CDR3aa: CATSTVSGSWDEQFF

v_gene: TRBV6-5
j_gene: TRBJ2-2
CDR3aa: CASSYALPGLAVTGELFF

v_gene: TRBV6-6
j_gene: TRBJ1-1
CDR3aa: CASSYSGRAFF

v_gene: TRBV12-5
j_gene: TRBJ2-3
CDR3aa: CASGPIDTQYF

v_gene: TRBV2
j_gene: TRBJ2-7
CDR3aa: CASKTGGRPYEQYF

v_gene: TRBV12-3/TRBV12-4
j_gene: TRBJ2-1
CDR3aa: CASRPTARLSNEQFF

v_gene: TRBV5-1
j_gene: TRBJ2-1
CDR3aa: CASSNGQSWDEQFF

v_gene: TRBV20-1
j_gene: TRBJ2-4
CDR3aa: CSAREREPKNIQYF

v_gene: TRBV25-1
j_gene: TRBJ2-2
CDR3aa: CASSPGGGTGELFF

v_gene: TRBV12-3/TRBV12-4
j_gene: TRBJ2-7
CDR3aa: CASSLKRTYEQYF

v_gene: TRBV12-3/TRBV12-4
j_gene: TRBJ2-3
CDR3aa: CASGPLAGGDTQYF

v_gene: TRBV29-1
j_gene: TRBJ2-5
CDR3aa: CSVRGDIRRPGETQYF

v_gene: TRBV6-5
j_gene: TRBJ2-3
CDR3aa: CASSYGLAQDTQYF

v_gene: TRBV9
j_gene: TRBJ2-2
CDR3aa: CASSVGPGTTNTGELFF

v_gene: TRBV27
j_gene: TRBJ2-1
CDR3aa: CASMPPSYNEQFF

v_gene: TRBV4-1
j_gene: TRBJ2-3
CDR3aa: CASSQDILAGDTDTQYF

v_gene: TRBV10-3
j_gene: TRBJ2-2
CDR3aa: CAISGVGAGELFF

v_gene: TRBV2
j_gene: TRBJ2-5
CDR3aa: CASRSLLAGQETQYF

v_gene: TRBV5-1
j_gene: TRBJ1-4
CDR3aa: CASSLAEGPRQGEKLFF

v_gene: TRBV25-1
j_gene: TRBJ1-1
CDR3aa: CASSDRRTNTEAFF

v_gene: TRBV19
j_gene: TRBJ1-4
CDR3aa: CASRPGTVEQATNEKLFF

v_gene: TRBV6-5
j_gene: TRBJ2-1
CDR3aa: CASRTLSGSYNEQFF

v_gene: TRBV13
j_gene: TRBJ2-1
CDR3aa: CASSSETGEQFF

v_gene: TRBV3-1
j_gene: TRBJ2-2
CDR3aa: CASSHLGGRKGPGELFF

v_gene: TRBV12-3/TRBV12-4
j_gene: TRBJ2-1
CDR3aa: CASSPESGSTYNEQFF

v_gene: TRBV11-2
j_gene: TRBJ2-2
CDR3aa: CASSARTDTGELFF

v_gene: TRBV7-9
j_gene: TRBJ2-1
CDR3aa: CASSLKGAAEQFF

v_gene: TRBV18
j_gene: TRBJ2-1
CDR3aa: CASSPLDRVGSGEQFF

v_gene: TRBV29-1
j_gene: TRBJ2-5
CDR3aa: CSVGVFQETQYF

v_gene: TRBV24-1
j_gene: TRBJ2-1
CDR3aa: CATSDGFRYNEQFF

v_gene: TRBV20-1
j_gene: TRBJ2-1
CDR3aa: CSARDGDSGIPRVYNEQFF

v_gene: TRBV6-5
j_gene: TRBJ2-3
CDR3aa: CASSFEDRVAQYF

v_gene: TRBV27
j_gene: TRBJ2-2
CDR3aa: CASNPSGRSNTGELFF

v_gene: TRBV7-3
j_gene: TRBJ1-6
CDR3aa: CASSLLNSKSSPLHF

v_gene: TRBV18
j_gene: TRBJ2-7
CDR3aa: CASSAIAGGLYEQYF

v_gene: TRBV20-1
j_gene: TRBJ1-4
CDR3aa: CSAPGQADEKLFF

v_gene: TRBV7-9
j_gene: TRBJ2-3
CDR3aa: CASSLEKAGTDTQYF

v_gene: TRBV20-1
j_gene: TRBJ2-5
CDR3aa: CSARDLAGIGETQYF

v_gene: TRBV20-1
j_gene: TRBJ2-1
CDR3aa: CSARVGRDEQFF

v_gene: TRBV5-5
j_gene: TRBJ1-5
CDR3aa: CASTFGSPDQPQHF

v_gene: TRBV11-3
j_gene: TRBJ2-7
CDR3aa: CASSSPGLAAYEQYF

v_gene: TRBV5-5
j_gene: TRBJ1-5
CDR3aa: CASSLGPTVQPQHF

v_gene: TRBV5-5
j_gene: TRBJ2-7
CDR3aa: CASSGSGTSSYEQYF

v_gene: TRBV6-1
j_gene: TRBJ2-1
CDR3aa: CASRAGLGRNEQFF

v_gene: TRBV12-3/TRBV12-4
j_gene: TRBJ2-3
CDR3aa: CASSFTRLSTDTQYF

v_gene: TRBV4-1
j_gene: TRBJ1-1
CDR3aa: CASSQVWGAVNTEAFF

v_gene: TRBV25-1
j_gene: TRBJ2-1
CDR3aa: CASSGRTEQFF

v_gene: TRBV6-5
j_gene: TRBJ2-7
CDR3aa: CASRAGGSRGEQYF

v_gene: TRBV11-2
j_gene: TRBJ2-1
CDR3aa: CASSSRTRFSEQFF

v_gene: TRBV7-6
j_gene: TRBJ2-2
CDR3aa: CASSLVRLAGVNGELFF